This T cell receptor beta chain was observed in a study of T cell responses to AZD1222 COVID-19 vaccine. Findings and limits, study-wide: Variant regions that are unmutated are reportedly the target of nearly half of spike-specific TCRs. It was only after the peak T cell response that any repertoires were sampled.

Points on this clone: Its antigen is undetermined.

Only in-frame clones appear in the TCRdb table, and some are missing; sequencing was by immunoSEQ multiplex PCR. The sample has just under 90,000 clones, over 75% seen once. The ends were cut back, 3 bases at V and 10 bases at J, with 17 bases in the middle. Germline CDR1 is SGHRS and CDR2 is YFSETQ. This CDR3 region has 14 residues. The starting material was peripheral blood, obtained on day 0 of AZD1222 vaccination. The TCR comes from an adult in good health. The rearrangement links TRBV5-1 to TRBJ2-1, with D hard to call. This CDR3 is CASSSPRRMWEQFF. The CDR3 region has the DNA TGCGCCAGCAGCTCCCCCCGACGGATGTGGGAGCAGTTCTTC.